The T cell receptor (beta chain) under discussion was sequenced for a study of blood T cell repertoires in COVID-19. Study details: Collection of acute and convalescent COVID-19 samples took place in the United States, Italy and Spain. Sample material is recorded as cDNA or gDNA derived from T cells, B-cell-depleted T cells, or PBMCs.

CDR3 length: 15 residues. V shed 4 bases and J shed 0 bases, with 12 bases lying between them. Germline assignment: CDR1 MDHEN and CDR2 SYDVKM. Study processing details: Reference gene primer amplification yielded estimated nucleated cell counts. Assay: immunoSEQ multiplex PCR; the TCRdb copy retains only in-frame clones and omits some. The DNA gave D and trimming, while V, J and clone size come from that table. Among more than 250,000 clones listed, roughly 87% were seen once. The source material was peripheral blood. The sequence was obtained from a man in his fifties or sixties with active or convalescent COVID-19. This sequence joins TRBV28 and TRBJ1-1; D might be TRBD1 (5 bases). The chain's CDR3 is CASSSPGMVNTEAFF. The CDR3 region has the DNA TGTGCCAGCAGTTCCCCAGGGATGGTGAACACTGAAGCTTTCTTT.